The rows below give T cell receptor beta chains drawn from one sample of a study of cytomegalovirus exposure and HLA in healthy donors. Profiled with immunoSEQ multiplex PCR; TCRdb holds only in-frame clones, not every one. The table lists 150,000 to 200,000 clones, more than 70% of them singletons. Material for sequencing was PBMCs. The receptors shown here come from a boy aged 5 to 17 in good health and CMV-seronegative. The CDR3 runs from the conserved cysteine through the conserved F or W. Fields, in order: clone size, D gene, V gene, J gene, CDR3 DNA, CDR3 protein. The D gene is left open where the match is weak. The size of a clone is reported for some rows only, either as once, few or many, or as a class for expanded clones.

>NA|TRBD2|TRBV7-2|TRBJ2-3
TGTGCCAGCAGCTTAAGAGCGGGAGGCTTCACAGATACGCAGTATTTT
CASSLRAGGFTDTQYF
>NA|NA|TRBV19|TRBJ1-6
TGTGCCAGTAGTATAACCACACCTCAACGCCCTTCACCCCTCCACTTT
CASSITTPQRPSPLHF
>NA|NA|TRBV11-3|TRBJ2-7
TGTGCCAGCAGCTTAGTGTCTTCGGGTAGCGAGCAGTACTTC
CASSLVSSGSEQYF
>few|TRBD1|TRBV2|TRBJ2-2
TGTGCCAGCAGGCACAGGGGGCAAACCGGGGAGCTGTTTTTT
CASRHRGQTGELFF
>once|NA|TRBV7-3|TRBJ2-2
TGTGCCAGCAGCTTATACTCCGGGAACACCGGGGAGCTGTTTTTT
CASSLYSGNTGELFF
>NA|NA|TRBV4-1|TRBJ2-7
TGCGCCAGCAGCCAAGACAGGGGCGTCTCCTACGAGCAGTACTTC
CASSQDRGVSYEQYF
>NA|NA|TRBV7-2|TRBJ1-6
TGTGCCAGCACGCCACAGAGCTCCTATAATTCACCCCTCCACTTT
CASTPQSSYNSPLHF
>NA|TRBD2|TRBV9|TRBJ2-1
TGTGCCAGCAGCGTAGAGCGGGGGGGCAGATGGAATGAGCAGTTCTTC
CASSVERGGRWNEQFF
>NA|TRBD1|TRBV5-1|TRBJ2-7
TGCGCCAGCAGTAGGGACAGGCTTTCCGAGCAGTACTTC
CASSRDRLSEQYF
>NA|TRBD2|TRBV5-1|TRBJ2-7
TGCGCCAGCAGCTTGACGGGGGGGGGATACGAGCAGTACTTC
CASSLTGGGYEQYF
>few|TRBD1|TRBV4-1|TRBJ2-7
TGCGCCAGCAGCCAAGATTGGGGGACAGGCCACGACGAGCAGTACTTC
CASSQDWGTGHDEQYF
>NA|NA|TRBV21-1|TRBJ1-5
TGTGCCAGCAGCAACATAGGGGCGAGCAATCAGCCCCAGCATTTT
CASSNIGASNQPQHF
>NA|NA|TRBV19|TRBJ2-1
TGTGCCACCATTAGCGCACCCTACAATGAGCAGTTCTTC
CATISAPYNEQFF
>NA|NA|TRBV9|TRBJ2-1
TGTGCCAGCAGCAACCTGGCAGGTAATGAGCAGTTCTTC
CASSNLAGNEQFF
>NA|NA|TRBV10-3|TRBJ1-5
TGTGCCATCAGTGAGTCGCCCCAGAATCAGCCCCAGCATTTT
CAISESPQNQPQHF
>once|TRBD2|TRBV27|TRBJ2-1
TGTGCCAGCAAGGGACTAGCGGTTACCTCCTACAATGAGCAGTTCTTC
CASKGLAVTSYNEQFF
>NA|NA|TRBV2|TRBJ2-1
TGTGCCAGCAGTACGGCTAGCAGAGACAATGAGCAGTTCTTC
CASSTASRDNEQFF
>NA|NA|TRBV5-1|TRBJ2-7
TGCGCCAGCAGCTTGGTCGAGAACTACGAGCAGTACTTC
CASSLVENYEQYF
>few|NA|TRBV19|TRBJ1-1
TGTGCCAGTAGCCCCTCAGGGTACCCTGCTTTCTTT
CASSPSGYPAFF
>NA|TRBD2|TRBV5-6|TRBJ2-1
TGTGCCAGCAGCGCGGGAGCGAGCTCCTACAATGAGCAGTTCTTC
CASSAGASSYNEQFF
>NA|NA|TRBV10-3|TRBJ2-7
TGTGCCATCACTAGCGCGACGTACGAGCAGTACTTC
CAITSATYEQYF
>NA|TRBD1|TRBV6-6|TRBJ1-1
TGTGCCAGCAGTAGACAGGGGCGGGCTGAAGCTTTCTTT
CASSRQGRAEAFF
>once|TRBD2|TRBV2|TRBJ2-1
TGTGCCAGCAGTAAAACCGGACTAGCGGACTACAATGAGCAGTTCTTC
CASSKTGLADYNEQFF
>NA|NA|TRBV7-2|TRBJ1-3
TGTGCCAGCAGCCACCCCCCGTCCCCACAGAGGGTGTTAGACACCATATATTTT
CASSHPPSPQRVLDTIYF
>NA|NA|TRBV29-1|TRBJ1-1
TGCAGCGTGGAGGGAATGAACACTGAAGCTTTCTTT
CSVEGMNTEAFF